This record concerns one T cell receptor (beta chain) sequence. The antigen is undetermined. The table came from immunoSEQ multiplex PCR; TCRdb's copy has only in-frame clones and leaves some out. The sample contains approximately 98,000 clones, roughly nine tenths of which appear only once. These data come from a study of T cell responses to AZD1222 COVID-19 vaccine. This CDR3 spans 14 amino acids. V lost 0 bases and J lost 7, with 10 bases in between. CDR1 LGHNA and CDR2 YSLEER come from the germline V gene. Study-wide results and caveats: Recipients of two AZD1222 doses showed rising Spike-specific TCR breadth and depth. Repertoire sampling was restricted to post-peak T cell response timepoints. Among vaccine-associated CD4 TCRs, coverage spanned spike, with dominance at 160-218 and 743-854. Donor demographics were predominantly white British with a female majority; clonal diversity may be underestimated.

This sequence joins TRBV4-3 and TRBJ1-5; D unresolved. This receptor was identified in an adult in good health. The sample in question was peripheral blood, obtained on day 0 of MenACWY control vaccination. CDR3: CASSQDIVGQPQHF. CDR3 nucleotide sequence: TGCGCCAGCAGCCAAGATATCGTAGGGCAGCCCCAGCATTTT.